Listed below are T cell receptor beta chains from one sample, sequenced in a study of control samples from healthy donors and cancer patients. The table came from immunoSEQ multiplex PCR; TCRdb's copy has only in-frame clones and leaves some out. Of about 82,000 clones in the sample, roughly 86% were seen once. The sample consisted of blood. The source of these receptors is a man aged 45-65 years in good health. Both conserved end residues are part of each CDR3. The D gene is left open where the match is weak. Part of the rows lack a size; the others show once, few, many or a class for expanded clones.

abundance	j_gene	v_gene	d_gene	CDR3aa	CDR3nt
-	TRBJ2-1	TRBV7-2	TRBD2	CASSLQRDAYNEQFF	TGTGCCAGCAGCTTACAGCGGGATGCCTACAATGAGCAGTTCTTC
-	TRBJ2-5	TRBV12-5	TRBD2	CASGLVTGLAGRTQETQYF	TGTGCTAGTGGTTTGGTAACAGGTTTAGCGGGGAGAACTCAAGAGACCCAGTACTTC
-	TRBJ2-6	TRBV21-1	-	CASSKAPRDQGTPTGANVLTF	TGTGCCAGCAGCAAAGCCCCGAGGGATCAGGGAACCCCCACTGGGGCCAACGTCCTGACTTTC
-	TRBJ2-7	TRBV5-1	TRBD2	CASGRTSGGYEQYF	TGCGCCAGCGGAAGGACTAGCGGTGGATACGAGCAGTACTTC
-	TRBJ2-5	TRBV2	TRBD1	CASSRTGGAETQYF	TGTGCCAGCAGTAGGACAGGGGGCGCCGAGACCCAGTACTTC
-	TRBJ2-3	TRBV28	-	CASTLGGASTDTQYF	TGTGCCAGCACCCTGGGGGGGGCTAGCACAGATACGCAGTATTTT
-	TRBJ1-2	TRBV10-3	-	CAISESKQPNYGYTF	TGTGCCATCAGTGAGTCGAAACAACCCAACTATGGCTACACCTTC
once	TRBJ2-6	TRBV24-1	TRBD1	CATSESRQGRLPGANVLTF	TGTGCCACCAGTGAATCAAGACAGGGGCGACTCCCTGGGGCCAACGTCCTGACTTTC
-	TRBJ2-2	TRBV9	TRBD2	CASAPAGKSPNTGELFF	TGTGCCAGCGCGCCAGCGGGGAAGTCTCCGAACACCGGGGAGCTGTTTTTT
-	TRBJ1-5	TRBV6-2/TRBV6-3	-	CASSPTAPSQPQHF	TGTGCCAGCAGCCCCACGGCTCCCAGTCAGCCCCAGCATTTT
once	TRBJ2-3	TRBV29-1	TRBD1	CSGKGAGTDTQYF	TGCAGCGGGAAGGGGGCAGGAACAGATACGCAGTATTTT
-	TRBJ2-3	TRBV7-9	TRBD2	CASSLTGGASSGSSLPQYF	TGTGCCAGCAGCCTGACCGGGGGGGCGTCTAGCGGATCGTCCCTCCCGCAGTATTTT
-	TRBJ2-3	TRBV3-1/TRBV3-2	-	CASSPSQIPFGDTQYF	TGTGCCAGCAGCCCCAGCCAAATTCCATTTGGAGATACGCAGTATTTT
-	TRBJ1-4	TRBV3-1/TRBV3-2	-	CASSQGQGGEKLFF	TGTGCCAGCAGCCAGGGGCAGGGAGGGGAAAAACTGTTTTTT
-	TRBJ1-5	TRBV21-1	-	CASRFDRVSCNQPQHF	TGTGCCAGCAGATTTGACAGGGTTAGTTGCAATCAGCCCCAGCATTTT
-	TRBJ2-3	TRBV30	-	CAWSVQGGTDTQYF	TGTGCCTGGAGTGTACAAGGCGGCACAGATACGCAGTATTTT
-	TRBJ2-7	TRBV30	TRBD1	CAWGCDPGQGISPSSYEQYF	TGTGCCTGGGGGTGCGACCCGGGACAGGGTATCAGCCCGAGCTCCTACGAGCAGTACTTC
-	TRBJ1-1	TRBV6-6	TRBD1	CASSYRTGANTEAFF	TGTGCCAGCAGTTACCGGACAGGGGCGAACACTGAAGCTTTCTTT
-	TRBJ1-1	TRBV6-5	TRBD1	CASSHDRESTEAFF	TGTGCCAGCAGTCATGACAGGGAGAGTACTGAAGCTTTCTTT
-	TRBJ2-7	TRBV6-5	TRBD1	CASRFGTGGYEQYF	TGTGCCAGCAGATTCGGGACAGGGGGCTACGAGCAGTACTTC
-	TRBJ2-5	TRBV4-1	-	CASSRGTSPLRSQETQYF	TGCGCCAGCAGCCGAGGTACTAGTCCCCTGCGCTCCCAAGAGACCCAGTACTTC
-	TRBJ2-7	TRBV4-1	TRBD2	CASSQVGTSVGEQYF	TGCGCCAGCAGCCAAGTAGGGACTAGCGTGGGGGAGCAGTACTTC
once	TRBJ2-4	TRBV9	TRBD2	CASSASGAAKNIQYF	TGTGCCAGCAGCGCTAGCGGGGCAGCCAAAAACATTCAGTACTTC
-	TRBJ1-1	TRBV30	-	CAWRHPGVLTEAFF	TGTGCCTGGAGACACCCGGGGGTTTTGACTGAAGCTTTCTTT
-	TRBJ1-5	TRBV29-1	TRBD1	CSDQIRGQGSNQPQHF	TGCAGCGACCAAATTCGGGGACAGGGTAGCAATCAGCCCCAGCATTTT
-	TRBJ1-6	TRBV18	TRBD1	CASSPLGQGLLNSPLHF	TGTGCCAGCTCACCACTGGGACAGGGTCTTCTTAATTCACCCCTCCACTTT
-	TRBJ1-5	TRBV18	TRBD1	CASSPDRALGPQHF	TGTGCCAGCTCACCAGACAGGGCCCTGGGGCCCCAGCATTTT
-	TRBJ1-2	TRBV20-1	-	CSGMRNYGYTF	TGCAGTGGTATGAGAAACTATGGCTACACCTTC
few	TRBJ1-1	TRBV7-2	-	CASSLGDPRSYTEAFF	TGTGCCAGCAGCTTAGGGGACCCCAGATCGTACACTGAAGCTTTCTTT
-	TRBJ2-7	TRBV7-2	-	CASSLTSGNGEQYF	TGTGCCAGCAGCTTAACCTCGGGGAATGGGGAGCAGTACTTC
-	TRBJ2-2	TRBV3-1/TRBV3-2	-	CASSPSRAGELFF	TGTGCCAGCAGCCCATCCCGAGCCGGGGAGCTGTTTTTT
-	TRBJ1-4	TRBV2	-	CATERGFNEKLFF	TGTGCCACCGAGAGGGGTTTCAATGAAAAACTGTTTTTT
-	TRBJ1-2	TRBV5-6	TRBD1	CASSSIQGEYGYTF	TGTGCCAGCAGCTCGATACAGGGGGAGTATGGCTACACCTTC
-	TRBJ1-5	TRBV12-3/TRBV12-4	-	CASSPGGPQHF	TGTGCCAGCAGCCCTGGGGGGCCCCAGCATTTT
-	TRBJ2-1	TRBV7-3	-	CASSTVSSYNEQFF	TGTGCCAGCAGCACAGTAAGCTCCTACAATGAGCAGTTCTTC
-	TRBJ2-5	TRBV7-2	TRBD2	CASSLAALAGGETQYF	TGTGCCAGCAGCTTAGCGGCCCTAGCGGGGGGGGAGACCCAGTACTTC
-	TRBJ2-1	TRBV10-1	TRBD2	CASSELREGTKGQFF	TGCGCCAGCAGTGAGCTGCGGGAGGGTACCAAGGGGCAGTTCTTC
-	TRBJ2-2	TRBV7-6	TRBD1	CASSPGIDRARAGELFF	TGTGCCAGCAGCCCCGGCATAGACAGGGCCCGAGCCGGGGAGCTGTTTTTT
-	TRBJ2-2	TRBV18	-	CASSPPERITGELFF	TGTGCCAGCTCACCACCGGAAAGGATTACCGGGGAGCTGTTTTTT
-	TRBJ2-1	TRBV7-8	TRBD2	CASRTSGSPYNEQFF	TGTGCCAGCAGAACTAGCGGGAGCCCCTACAATGAGCAGTTCTTC
-	TRBJ2-7	TRBV30	-	CAWRSPPLAFHEQYF	TGTGCCTGGAGGTCCCCTCCCTTGGCGTTTCACGAGCAGTACTTC
-	TRBJ1-2	TRBV5-1	-	CASSLAGFGYTF	TGCGCCAGCAGCTTGGCTGGGTTCGGCTACACCTTC